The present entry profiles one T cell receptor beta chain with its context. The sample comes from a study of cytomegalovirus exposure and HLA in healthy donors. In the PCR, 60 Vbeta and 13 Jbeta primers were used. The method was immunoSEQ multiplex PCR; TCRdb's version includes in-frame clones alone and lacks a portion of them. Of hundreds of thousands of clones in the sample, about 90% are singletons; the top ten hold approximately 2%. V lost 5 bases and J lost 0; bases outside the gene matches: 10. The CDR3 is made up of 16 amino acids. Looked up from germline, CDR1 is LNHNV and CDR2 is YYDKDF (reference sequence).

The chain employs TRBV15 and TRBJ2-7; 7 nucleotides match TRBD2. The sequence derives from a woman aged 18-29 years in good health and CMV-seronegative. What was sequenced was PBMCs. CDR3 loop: CATSRRSGVSSYEQYF. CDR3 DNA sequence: TGTGCCACCAGCCGGAGGAGCGGGGTTAGCTCCTACGAGCAGTACTTC.